The 5 T cell receptor beta chains given below trace back to one sample, sequenced in a study. TCRdb re-called the 5' RACE reads through MiXCR, storing one row per CDR3 protein. The data hold tens of thousands of distinct CDR3 sequences, with about 28% observed a single time. Sequenced input: naive CD4+ T cells sorted from a lymph node. Subset reported: naive CD4+ T cells, CD4+CD45RA+CD25-. All receptors come from a female donor with breast cancer.

This clonotype came up a few times. The chain couples TRBV5-1 to TRBJ2-1; D gene uncertain. Between the trimmed V and J ends, which lost 4 bases and 9 bases, there was a span of 14 bases. The germline V gene has CDR1 SGHRS and CDR2 YFSETQ. The CDR3 sequence is 13 residues long. This CDR3 is CASSRSLYCEQFF. The DNA for the CDR3 is TGCGCCAGCAGCCGCTCCCTGTACTGTGAGCAGTTCTTC.

CDR3 amino acids: CASSSRGQGRTYEQYF. The CDR3 nucleotides read TGTGCCAGCAGCTCTCGCGGACAGGGGAGAACCTACGAGCAGTACTTC. V is TRBV7-9 and J is TRBJ2-7; 9 nucleotides agree with TRBD1. Germline V gene sequence: CDR1 SEHNR, CDR2 FQNEAQ (reference sequence). V was clipped by 4 bases and J by 2 bases; unmatched bases: 9. The CDR3 extends over 16 amino acids.

This chain uses TRBV12-3 or TRBV12-4 with TRBJ2-5; 9 nucleotides align to TRBD1. This CDR3 spans 14 amino acids. V lost 6 bases to trimming and J lost 3 bases; unmatched junction nucleotides: 5. CDR3 in DNA: TGTGCCAGCAGCCGGGACAGGGTCGAAGAGACCCAGTACTTC. It is translated as CASSRDRVEETQYF.

The J gene is TRBJ2-1, the V gene TRBV5-4; a possible D gene is TRBD2 (5 bases). Looked up from germline, CDR1 is SGHNT and CDR2 is YYREEE (reference sequence). Between the trimmed V and J ends, which lost 4 bases and 4 bases, there was a span of 12 bases. The CDR3 loop spans 14 amino acids. CDR3 in DNA: TGTGCCAGCAGCCCGCGGGCAGGTTACAATGAGCAGTTCTTC. As protein: CASSPRAGYNEQFF.

There are many counts of this clonotype. This chain joins TRBV5-1 and TRBJ2-7; 8 bases align to TRBD1. Germline V CDR1 and CDR2: SGHRS, YFSETQ. Trimming took 4 bases from V and 6 from J; bases not matched to a gene: 9. The CDR3 consists of 14 residues. CDR3 amino acids: CASSPGQGGGEQYF. For the CDR3, the DNA is TGCGCCAGCAGCCCAGGACAGGGAGGTGGCGAGCAGTACTTC.